Each of the 16 T cell receptor beta chains below was sequenced from the same sample in a study of CD8 T cells in Susac syndrome. Random hexamers primed reverse transcription of 0.5 to 1 ug RNA. TCRdb reprocessed the immunoSEQ multiplex PCR reads with MiXCR, giving one entry per CDR3 protein. Here the sample spans roughly 80,000 distinct CDR3 sequences, roughly 91% being singletons. The sample taken for sequencing was CD8+ T cells from PBMCs. These receptors originate from a human donor with multiple sclerosis.

The rearrangement links TRBV2 to TRBJ2-3; 8 nucleotides align to TRBD2. This CDR3 is 15 amino acids long. The J segment lost 8 bases and the V segment lost 5 bases, leaving 12 bases of the junction unmatched. The germline V gene has CDR1 SNHLY and CDR2 FYNNEI. CDR3: CASSSGTSRLGTQYF. CDR3 bases: TGTGCCAGCAGTTCCGGGACTAGTCGGCTTGGTACGCAGTATTTT.

The chain uses TRBV27 and TRBJ2-1; 8 bases agree with TRBD2. There are 15 residues in the CDR3. Germline V gene lookup returns CDR1 MNHEY and CDR2 SMNVEV (reference sequence). The ends lost 4 bases at V and 7 bases at J; junction bases unmatched: 9. The CDR3 DNA sequence: TGTGCCAGCAGTTCGGGGGGGGCGGGAGTAAATGAGCAGTTCTTC. It is translated as CASSSGGAGVNEQFF.

The chain uses TRBV30 and TRBJ1-6; 11 bases are a match to TRBD1. Losses at the gene ends were 2 bases for V and 9 bases for J; bases not matched to a gene: 6. Germline CDR1 is GTSNPN and CDR2 is SVGIG (reference sequence). The length of the CDR3 is 15 residues. CDR3: CAWSKDRGLGSPLHF. DNA of the CDR3: TGTGCCTGGAGTAAGGACAGGGGGCTGGGTTCACCCCTCCACTTT.

This chain links TRBV20-1 with TRBJ2-1, with TRBD1 matching over 10 bases. V shed 3 bases, J shed 3 bases, and the junction held 11 bases outside the gene matches. The CDR3 totals 17 residues. CDR1 DFQATT and CDR2 SNEGSKA come from the germline V gene (reference sequence). CDR3 nucleotide sequence: TGCAGTGCTAGTGAGGGGTCGGGACAGGGGTACTACAATGAGCAGTTCTTC. This codes for CSASEGSGQGYYNEQFF.

The genes are TRBV10-2 and TRBJ2-5, with 7 bases fitting TRBD1. V trimming: 4 bases; J trimming: 4 bases; junction bases outside the gene matches: 6. This CDR3 comprises 14 residues. Germline CDR1 WSHSY, CDR2 SAAADI. DNA for the CDR3: TGCGCCAGCAGTGTTAGGGGGCTTTTAGAGACCCAGTACTTC. Its translation: CASSVRGLLETQYF.

The chain carries TRBV29-1 and TRBJ2-3; no clear D gene. Germline V gene sequence: CDR1 SQVTM, CDR2 ANQGSEA. Trimming removed 5 bases at V and 2 bases at J, with 14 bases between. CDR3 length: 14 amino acids. The CDR3 nucleotides read TGCAGCGTTCGGCGGAGTTCAGCCACAGATACGCAGTATTTT. It encodes CSVRRSSATDTQYF.

The chain recombines TRBV19 with TRBJ2-1; D possibly corresponds to TRBD2 (5 bases). Looked up from germline, CDR1 is LNHDA and CDR2 is SQIVND (reference sequence). The CDR3 contains 11 residues. The ends were cut back, 10 bases at V and 8 bases at J, with 12 bases in the middle. Here the CDR3 DNA reads TGTGCCACCGTCAAGAGGGATGAGCAGTTCTTC. This gives the protein CATVKRDEQFF.

The chain links TRBV27 to TRBJ2-1, with a weak D call TRBD1 (6 bases). V was shortened by 2 bases and J by 7 bases, with 9 bases between the two germline ends. CDR3 length: 13 residues. Germline CDR1 MNHEY, CDR2 SMNVEV (reference sequence). The CDR3 spells CASSLSQGNEQFF. The CDR3, as DNA: TGTGCCAGCAGTTTAAGTCAGGGGAATGAGCAGTTCTTC.

CDR3 nucleotide sequence: TGTGCCAGCAGTTTAGGGACTAGCGGTAACAATGAGCAGTTCTTC. Encoded protein: CASSLGTSGNNEQFF. This chain connects TRBV28 to TRBJ2-1, with 11 bases matching TRBD2. V shed 2 bases and J 5 bases; nucleotides not matched to a gene: 2. Germline V gene data show CDR1 as MDHEN and CDR2 as SYDVKM. CDR3 length: 15 residues. Based on the CDR3 plus reference TRBV28 and TRBJ2-1, the full variable domain is DVKVTQSSRYLVKRTGEKVFLECVQDMDHENMFWYRQDPGLGLRLIYFSYDVKMKEKGDIPEGYSVSREKKERFSLILESASTNQTSMYLCASSLGTSGNNEQFFGPGTRLTVL.

This clonotype came up a few times. The gene calls are TRBV7-9 and TRBJ2-7; no clear D gene. Germline V gene data show CDR1 as SEHNR and CDR2 as FQNEAQ (reference sequence). Trimming stripped 2 bases from V and 1 base from J, with 6 bases between. CDR3 length equals 13 residues. The CDR3 reads CASSLSVSYEQYF. CDR3 coding DNA: TGTGCCAGCAGCTTATCAGTATCCTACGAGCAGTACTTC.

This clonotype appeared once. This chain uses TRBV2 with TRBJ2-7, with no clear D. V gave up 5 bases and J gave up 2 bases, with 10 bases separating them. CDR1 and CDR2 (germline): SNHLY, FYNNEI. CDR3 length equals 13 residues. The CDR3 DNA reads as TGTGCCAGCAGTATTGACAACACCTACGAGCAGTACTTC. Translation: CASSIDNTYEQYF. The full variable domain, in which reference TRBV2 and TRBJ2-7 provide the parts outside the CDR3, is EPEVTQTPSHQVTQMGQEVILRCVPISNHLYFYWYRQILGQKVEFLVSFYNNEISEKSEIFDDQFSVERPDGSNFTLKIRSTKLEDSAMYFCASSIDNTYEQYFGPGTRLTVT.

This clonotype appeared a few times. The chain combines TRBV27 with TRBJ1-1; D is unclear. V was trimmed by 4 bases and J by 4 bases, leaving 10 bases between them. This CDR3 is built from 13 residues. CDR1 and CDR2 from the germline V gene are MNHEY and SMNVEV (reference sequence). CDR3 residues: CASSSPLGTEAFF. CDR3 in DNA: TGTGCCAGCAGTTCCCCCCTAGGCACTGAAGCTTTCTTT.

This chain connects TRBV27 to TRBJ2-7; the D gene is possibly TRBD1 (6 bases). V was pared by 2 bases and J by 6 bases, with 11 bases between. CDR3 size: 13 residues. CDR1 is MNHEY and CDR2 is SMNVEV in the germline V gene (reference sequence). DNA for the CDR3: TGTGCCAGCAGTTTAGGCCAGGGGCTCGAGCAGTACTTC. As protein: CASSLGQGLEQYF.

This sequence joins TRBV20-1 and TRBJ2-7, with TRBD2 as a possible D gene (5 bases). The CDR3 totals 13 residues. Trimming took off 0 bases at V and 3 bases at J, with 9 bases between the two ends. Germline CDR1 DFQATT, CDR2 SNEGSKA (reference sequence). The CDR3, as DNA: TGCAGTGCTAGAGAAGGAGGCTACTACGAGCAGTACTTC. Translation gives CSAREGGYYEQYF.

The chain employs TRBV9 and TRBJ2-1, with D possibly matching TRBD1 (6 bases). The germline gives CDR1 SGDLS, CDR2 YYNGEE. This CDR3 has 15 residues. The V end was cut by 2 bases, the J end by 16 bases, with 25 bases between. CDR3 loop: CASSVWTAGDSERFF. The CDR3 DNA reads as TGTGCCAGCAGCGTTTGGACAGCTGGGGATTCTGAGCGTTTCTTC. Based on the CDR3 plus reference TRBV9 and TRBJ2-1, the full variable domain is DSGVTQTPKHLITATGQRVTLRCSPRSGDLSVYWYQQSLDQGLQFLIQYYNGEERAKGNILERFSAQQFPDLHSELNLSSLELGDSALYFCASSVWTAGDSERFFGPGTRLTVL.

The rearrangement uses TRBV4-1 and TRBJ2-3; the D gene is possibly TRBD1 (6 bases). V was shortened by 3 bases and J by 3 bases, with 19 bases between the two germline ends. This CDR3 has 17 amino acids. CDR1 MGHRA and CDR2 YSYEKL come from the germline V gene. CDR3 in amino acids: CASSHGGRGGTTDTQYF. DNA for the CDR3: TGCGCCAGCAGCCATGGGGGACGTGGTGGGACAACAGATACGCAGTATTTT.